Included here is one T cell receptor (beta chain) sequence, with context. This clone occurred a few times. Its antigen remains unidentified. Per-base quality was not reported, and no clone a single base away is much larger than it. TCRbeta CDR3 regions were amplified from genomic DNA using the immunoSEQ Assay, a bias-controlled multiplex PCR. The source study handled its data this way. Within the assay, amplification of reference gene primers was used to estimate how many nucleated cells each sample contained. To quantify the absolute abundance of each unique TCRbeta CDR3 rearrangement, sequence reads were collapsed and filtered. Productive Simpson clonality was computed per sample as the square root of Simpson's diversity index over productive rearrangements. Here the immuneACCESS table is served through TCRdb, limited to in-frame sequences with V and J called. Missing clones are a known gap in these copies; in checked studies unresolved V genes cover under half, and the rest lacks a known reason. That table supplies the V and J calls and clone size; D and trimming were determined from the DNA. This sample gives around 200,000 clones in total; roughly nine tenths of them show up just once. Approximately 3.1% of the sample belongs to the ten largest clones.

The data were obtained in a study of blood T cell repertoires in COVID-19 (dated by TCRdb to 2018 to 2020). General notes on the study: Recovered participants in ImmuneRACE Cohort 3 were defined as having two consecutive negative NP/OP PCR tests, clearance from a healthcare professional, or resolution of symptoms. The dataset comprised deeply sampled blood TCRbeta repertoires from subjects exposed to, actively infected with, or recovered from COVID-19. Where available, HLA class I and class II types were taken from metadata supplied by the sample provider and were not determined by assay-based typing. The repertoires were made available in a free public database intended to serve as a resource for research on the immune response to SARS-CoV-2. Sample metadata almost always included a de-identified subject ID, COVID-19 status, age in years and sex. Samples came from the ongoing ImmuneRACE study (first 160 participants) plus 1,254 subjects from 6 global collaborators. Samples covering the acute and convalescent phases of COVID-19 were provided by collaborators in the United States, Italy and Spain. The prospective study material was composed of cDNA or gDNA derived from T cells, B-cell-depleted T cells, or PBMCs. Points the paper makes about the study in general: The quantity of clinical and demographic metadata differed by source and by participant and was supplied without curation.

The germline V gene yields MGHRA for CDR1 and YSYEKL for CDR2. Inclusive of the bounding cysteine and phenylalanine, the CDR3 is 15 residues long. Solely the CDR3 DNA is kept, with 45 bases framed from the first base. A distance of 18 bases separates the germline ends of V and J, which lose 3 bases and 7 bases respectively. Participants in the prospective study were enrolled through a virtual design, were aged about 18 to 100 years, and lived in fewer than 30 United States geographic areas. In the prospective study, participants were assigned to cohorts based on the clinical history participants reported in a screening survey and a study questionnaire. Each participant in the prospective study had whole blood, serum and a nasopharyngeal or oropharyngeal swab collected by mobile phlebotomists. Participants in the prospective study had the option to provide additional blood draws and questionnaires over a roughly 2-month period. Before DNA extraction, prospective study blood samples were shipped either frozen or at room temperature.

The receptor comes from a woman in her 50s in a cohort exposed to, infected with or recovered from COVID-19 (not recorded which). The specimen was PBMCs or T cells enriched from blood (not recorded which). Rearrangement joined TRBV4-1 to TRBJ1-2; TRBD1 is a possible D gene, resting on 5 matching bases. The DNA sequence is TGCGCCAGCAGCCAGGAGGGGAATTGGGCCAGTGGCTACACCTTC. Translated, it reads CASSQEGNWASGYTF.